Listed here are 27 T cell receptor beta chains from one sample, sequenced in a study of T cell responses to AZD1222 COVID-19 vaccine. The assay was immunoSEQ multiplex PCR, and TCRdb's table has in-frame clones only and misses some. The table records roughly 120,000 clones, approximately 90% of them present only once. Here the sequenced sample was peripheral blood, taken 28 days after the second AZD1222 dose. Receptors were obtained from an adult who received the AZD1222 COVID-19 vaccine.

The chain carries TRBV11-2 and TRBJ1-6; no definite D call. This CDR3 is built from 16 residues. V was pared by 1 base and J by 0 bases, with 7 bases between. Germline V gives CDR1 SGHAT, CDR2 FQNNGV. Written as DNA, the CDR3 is TGTGCCAGCAGCTTAGGTTACAGCTCCTATAATTCACCCCTCCACTTT. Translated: CASSLGYSSYNSPLHF. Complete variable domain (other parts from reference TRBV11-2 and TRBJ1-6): EAGVAQSPRYKIIEKRQSVAFWCNPISGHATLYWYQQILGQGPKLLIQFQNNGVVDDSQLPKDRFSAERLKGVDSTLKIQPAKLEDSAVYLCASSLGYSSYNSPLHFGNGTRLTVT.

This chain's CDR3 is CANLAISEKLLTGELFF. The CDR3 coding sequence is TGCGCCAACCTGGCAATTTCGGAGAAGCTCCTCACCGGGGAGCTGTTTTTT. The gene calls are TRBV4-1 and TRBJ2-2; unclear D gene. The length of the CDR3 is 17 residues. V gave up 10 bases and J gave up 4 bases, with 25 bases separating them. The germline V gene encodes CDR1 MGHRA and CDR2 YSYEKL.

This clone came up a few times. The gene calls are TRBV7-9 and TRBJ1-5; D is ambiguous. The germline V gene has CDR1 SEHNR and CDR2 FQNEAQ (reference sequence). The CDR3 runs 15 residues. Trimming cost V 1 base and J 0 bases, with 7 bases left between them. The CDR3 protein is CASSLGEYSNQPQHF. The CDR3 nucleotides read TGTGCCAGCAGCTTAGGAGAATATAGCAATCAGCCCCAGCATTTT.

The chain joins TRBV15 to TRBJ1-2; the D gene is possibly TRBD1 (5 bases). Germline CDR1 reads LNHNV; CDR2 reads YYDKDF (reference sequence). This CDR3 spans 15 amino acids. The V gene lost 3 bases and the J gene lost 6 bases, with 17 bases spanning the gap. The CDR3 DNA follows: TGTGCCACCAGCAGTGGGGGGGAGGAGTCGGATGGCTACACCTTC. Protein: CATSSGGEESDGYTF.

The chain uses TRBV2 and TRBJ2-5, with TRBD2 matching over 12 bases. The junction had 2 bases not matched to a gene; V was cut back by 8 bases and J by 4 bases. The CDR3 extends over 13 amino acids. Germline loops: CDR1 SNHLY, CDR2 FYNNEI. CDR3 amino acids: CASGGLAGETQYF. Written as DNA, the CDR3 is TGTGCCAGCGGGGGACTAGCGGGAGAGACCCAGTACTTC.

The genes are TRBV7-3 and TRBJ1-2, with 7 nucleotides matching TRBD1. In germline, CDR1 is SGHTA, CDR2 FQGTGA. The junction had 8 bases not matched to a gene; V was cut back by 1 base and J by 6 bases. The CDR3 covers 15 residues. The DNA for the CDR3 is TGTGCCAGCAGCTTAAAGCGCAGGGGGACGGATGGCTACACCTTC. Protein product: CASSLKRRGTDGYTF.

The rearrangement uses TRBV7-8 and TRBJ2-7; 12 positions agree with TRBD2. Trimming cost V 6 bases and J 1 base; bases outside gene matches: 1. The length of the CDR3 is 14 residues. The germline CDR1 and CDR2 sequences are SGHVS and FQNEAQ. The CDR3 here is CASRGLAGSYEQYF. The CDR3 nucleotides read TGTGCCAGCAGGGGACTAGCGGGTTCCTACGAGCAGTACTTC.

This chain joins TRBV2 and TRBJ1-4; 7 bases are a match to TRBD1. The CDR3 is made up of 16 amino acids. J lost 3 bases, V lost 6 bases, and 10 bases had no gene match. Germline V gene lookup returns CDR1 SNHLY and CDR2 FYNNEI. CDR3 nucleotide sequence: TGTGCCAGCAGGTCCTTACCCGGGACAGCTAATGAAAAACTGTTTTTT. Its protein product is CASRSLPGTANEKLFF.

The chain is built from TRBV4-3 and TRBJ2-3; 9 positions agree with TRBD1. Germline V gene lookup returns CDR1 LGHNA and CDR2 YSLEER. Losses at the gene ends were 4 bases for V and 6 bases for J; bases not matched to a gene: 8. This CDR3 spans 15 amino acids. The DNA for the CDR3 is TGCGCCAGCAGCCCCGGGACAGGGCTTTTGGATACGCAGTATTTT. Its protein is CASSPGTGLLDTQYF.

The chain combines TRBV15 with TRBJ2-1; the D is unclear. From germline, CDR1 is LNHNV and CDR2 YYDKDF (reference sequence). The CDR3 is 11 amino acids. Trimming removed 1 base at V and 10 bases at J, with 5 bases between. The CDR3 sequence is CATSRVREQFF. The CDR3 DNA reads TGTGCCACCAGCAGAGTTAGAGAGCAGTTCTTC.

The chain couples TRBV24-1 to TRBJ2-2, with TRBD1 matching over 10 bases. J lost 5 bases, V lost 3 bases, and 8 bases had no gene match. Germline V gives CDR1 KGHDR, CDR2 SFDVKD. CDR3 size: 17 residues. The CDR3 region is CATSDPGTGEGTGELFF. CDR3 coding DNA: TGTGCCACCAGTGATCCCGGGACAGGGGAGGGGACCGGGGAGCTGTTTTTT.

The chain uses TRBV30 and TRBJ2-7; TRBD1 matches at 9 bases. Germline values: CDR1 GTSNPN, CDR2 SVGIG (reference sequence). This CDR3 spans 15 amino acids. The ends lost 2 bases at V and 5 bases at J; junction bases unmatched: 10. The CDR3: CAWSYGPGTGNEQYF. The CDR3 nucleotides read TGTGCCTGGAGTTACGGCCCCGGGACAGGGAACGAGCAGTACTTC.

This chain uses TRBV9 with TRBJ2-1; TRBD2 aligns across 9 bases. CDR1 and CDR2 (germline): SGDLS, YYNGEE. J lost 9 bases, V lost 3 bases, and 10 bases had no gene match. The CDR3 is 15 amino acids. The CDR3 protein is CASSEGGGARGEQFF. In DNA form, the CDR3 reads TGTGCCAGCAGCGAGGGCGGGGGGGCCCGGGGTGAGCAGTTCTTC.

CDR3 coding DNA: TGTGCCAGCAGCCCCGCCGGGTCCTCGGCAACTGAAGCTTTCTTT. Translated, it gives CASSPAGSSATEAFF. The chain combines TRBV7-9 with TRBJ1-1; D call uncertain. The V end was cut by 5 bases, the J end by 5 bases, with 18 bases between. The germline gives CDR1 SEHNR, CDR2 FQNEAQ (reference sequence). This CDR3 has 15 amino acids.

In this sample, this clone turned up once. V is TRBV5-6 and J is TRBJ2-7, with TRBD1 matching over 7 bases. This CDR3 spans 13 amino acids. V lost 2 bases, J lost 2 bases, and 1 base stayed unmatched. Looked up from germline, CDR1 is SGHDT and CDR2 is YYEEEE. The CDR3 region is CASSFGTAYEQYF. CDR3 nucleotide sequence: TGTGCCAGCAGCTTTGGGACAGCCTACGAGCAGTACTTC. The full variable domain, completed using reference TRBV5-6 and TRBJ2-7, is DAGVTQSPTHLIKTRGQQVTLRCSPKSGHDTVSWYQQALGQGPQFIFQYYEEEERQRGNFPDRFSGHQFPNYSSELNVNALLLGDSALYLCASSFGTAYEQYFGPGTRLTVT.

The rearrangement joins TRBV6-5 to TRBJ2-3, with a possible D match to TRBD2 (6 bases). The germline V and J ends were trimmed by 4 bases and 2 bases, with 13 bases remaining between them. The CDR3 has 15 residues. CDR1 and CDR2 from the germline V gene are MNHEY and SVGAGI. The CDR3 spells CASSSGDGPTDTQYF. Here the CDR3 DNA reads TGTGCCAGCAGTTCGGGGGACGGACCCACAGATACGCAGTATTTT.

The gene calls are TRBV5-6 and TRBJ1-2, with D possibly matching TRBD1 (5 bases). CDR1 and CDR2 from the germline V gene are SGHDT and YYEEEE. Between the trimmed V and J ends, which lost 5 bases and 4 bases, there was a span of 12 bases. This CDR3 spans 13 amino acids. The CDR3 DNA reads TGTGCCAGCAGACTGGGAACAGGCTATGGCTACACCTTC. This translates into CASRLGTGYGYTF.

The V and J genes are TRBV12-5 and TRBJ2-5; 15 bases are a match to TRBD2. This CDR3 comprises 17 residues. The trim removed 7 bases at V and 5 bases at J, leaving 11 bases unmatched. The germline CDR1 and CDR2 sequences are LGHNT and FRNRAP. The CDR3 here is CASANGLAGGPRETQYF. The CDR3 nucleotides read TGTGCTAGTGCTAACGGACTAGCGGGAGGGCCGAGGGAGACCCAGTACTTC.

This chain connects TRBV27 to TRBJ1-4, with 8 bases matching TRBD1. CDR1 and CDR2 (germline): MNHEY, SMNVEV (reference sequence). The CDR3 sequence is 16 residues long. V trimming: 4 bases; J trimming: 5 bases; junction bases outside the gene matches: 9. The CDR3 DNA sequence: TGTGCCAGCAGTTGGGGAAACAGGGGGAGAAATGAAAAACTGTTTTTT. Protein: CASSWGNRGRNEKLFF.

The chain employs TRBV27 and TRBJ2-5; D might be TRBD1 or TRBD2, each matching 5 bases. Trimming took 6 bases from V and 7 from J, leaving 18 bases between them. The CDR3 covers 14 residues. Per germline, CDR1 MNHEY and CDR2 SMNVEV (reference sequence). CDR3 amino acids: CASSMLFGAGTQYF. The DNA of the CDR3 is TGTGCCAGCAGCATGCTCTTCGGGGCCGGGACCCAGTACTTC.

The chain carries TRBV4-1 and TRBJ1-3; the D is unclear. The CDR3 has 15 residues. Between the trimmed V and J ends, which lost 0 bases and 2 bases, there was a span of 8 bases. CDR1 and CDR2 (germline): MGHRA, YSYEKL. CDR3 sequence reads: CASSQDRRPGNTIYF. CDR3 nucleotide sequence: TGCGCCAGCAGCCAAGATCGCCGCCCTGGAAACACCATATATTTT.

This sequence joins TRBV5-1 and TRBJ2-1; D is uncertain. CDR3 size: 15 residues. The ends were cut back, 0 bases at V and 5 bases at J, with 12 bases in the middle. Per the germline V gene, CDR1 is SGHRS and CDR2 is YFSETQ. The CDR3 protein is CASSLVRSGDNEQFF. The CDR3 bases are TGCGCCAGCAGCTTGGTCAGGTCGGGTGACAATGAGCAGTTCTTC.

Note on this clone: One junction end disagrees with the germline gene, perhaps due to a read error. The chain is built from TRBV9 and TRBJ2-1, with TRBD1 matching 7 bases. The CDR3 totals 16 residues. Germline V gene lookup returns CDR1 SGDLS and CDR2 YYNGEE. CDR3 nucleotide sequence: TGTGCCAGCAGCGAGGGGGCCGAATCGGCCTACAGTGAGCAGTTCTTC. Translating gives CASSEGAESAYSEQFF.

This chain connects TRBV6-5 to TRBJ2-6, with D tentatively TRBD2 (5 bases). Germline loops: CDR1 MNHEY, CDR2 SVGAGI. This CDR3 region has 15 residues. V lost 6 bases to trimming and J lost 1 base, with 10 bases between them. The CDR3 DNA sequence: TGTGCCAGCAGGGAGGTATTTTCTGGGGCCAACGTCCTGACTTTC. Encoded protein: CASREVFSGANVLTF.

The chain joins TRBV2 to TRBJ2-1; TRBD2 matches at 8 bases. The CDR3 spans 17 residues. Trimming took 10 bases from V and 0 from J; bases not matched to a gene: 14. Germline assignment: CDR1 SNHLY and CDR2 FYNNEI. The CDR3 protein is CAIQREGRLSSYNEQFF. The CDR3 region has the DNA TGTGCCATCCAACGGGAGGGCAGACTGAGCTCCTACAATGAGCAGTTCTTC. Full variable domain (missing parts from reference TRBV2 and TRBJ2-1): EPEVTQTPSHQVTQMGQEVILRCVPISNHLYFYWYRQILGQKVEFLVSFYNNEISEKSEIFDDQFSVERPDGSNFTLKIRSTKLEDSAMYFCAIQREGRLSSYNEQFFGPGTRLTVL.

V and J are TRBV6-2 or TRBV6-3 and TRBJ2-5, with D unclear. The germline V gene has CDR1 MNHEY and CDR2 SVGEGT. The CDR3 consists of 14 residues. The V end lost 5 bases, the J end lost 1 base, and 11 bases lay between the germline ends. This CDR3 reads CASSTWAAQETQYF. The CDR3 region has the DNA TGTGCCAGCAGTACCTGGGCAGCCCAAGAGACCCAGTACTTC.

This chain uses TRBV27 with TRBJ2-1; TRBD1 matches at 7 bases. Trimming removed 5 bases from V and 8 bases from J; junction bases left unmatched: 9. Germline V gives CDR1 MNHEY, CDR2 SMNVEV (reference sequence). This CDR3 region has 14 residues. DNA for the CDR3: TGTGCCAGCAGTCCTGACACAGGGGTGGATGAGCAGTTCTTC. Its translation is CASSPDTGVDEQFF.